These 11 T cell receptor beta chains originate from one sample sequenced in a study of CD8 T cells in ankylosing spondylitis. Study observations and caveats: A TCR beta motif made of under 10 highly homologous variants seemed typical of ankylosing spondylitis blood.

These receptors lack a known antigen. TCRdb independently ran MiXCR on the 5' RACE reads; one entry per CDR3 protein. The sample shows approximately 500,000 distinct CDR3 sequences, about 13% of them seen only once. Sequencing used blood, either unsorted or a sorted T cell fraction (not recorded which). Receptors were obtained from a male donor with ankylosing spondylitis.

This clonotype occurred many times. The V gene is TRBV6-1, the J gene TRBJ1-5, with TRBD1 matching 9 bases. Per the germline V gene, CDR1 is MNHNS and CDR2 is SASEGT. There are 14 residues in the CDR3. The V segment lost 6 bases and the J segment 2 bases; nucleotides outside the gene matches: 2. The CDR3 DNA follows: TGTGCCAGCAGCCGGGACAGGGGCAATCAGCCCCAGCATTTT. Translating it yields CASSRDRGNQPQHF.

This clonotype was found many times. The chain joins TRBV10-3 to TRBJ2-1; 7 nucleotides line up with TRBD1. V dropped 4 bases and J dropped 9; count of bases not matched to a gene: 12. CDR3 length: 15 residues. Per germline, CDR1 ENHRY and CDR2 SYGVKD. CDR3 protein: CAISAETPGQIEQFF. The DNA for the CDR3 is TGTGCCATCAGTGCGGAGACTCCGGGACAGATTGAGCAGTTCTTC.

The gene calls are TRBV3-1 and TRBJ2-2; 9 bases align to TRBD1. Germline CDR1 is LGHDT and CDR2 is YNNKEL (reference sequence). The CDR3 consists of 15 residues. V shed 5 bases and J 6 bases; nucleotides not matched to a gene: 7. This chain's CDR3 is CASSDGTGTAGELFF. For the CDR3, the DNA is TGTGCCAGCAGCGATGGGACAGGGACGGCCGGGGAGCTGTTTTTT.

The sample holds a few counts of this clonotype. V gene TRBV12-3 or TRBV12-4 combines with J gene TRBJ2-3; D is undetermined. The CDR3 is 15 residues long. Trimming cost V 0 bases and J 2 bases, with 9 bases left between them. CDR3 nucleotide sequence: TGTGCCAGCAGTTTAGCGGATCTACTCACAGATACGCAGTATTTT. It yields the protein CASSLADLLTDTQYF.

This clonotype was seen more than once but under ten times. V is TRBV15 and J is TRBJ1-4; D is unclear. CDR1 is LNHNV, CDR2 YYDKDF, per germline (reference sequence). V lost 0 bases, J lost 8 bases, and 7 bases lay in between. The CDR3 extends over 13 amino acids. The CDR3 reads CATSRDQDEKLFF. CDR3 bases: TGTGCCACCAGCAGAGATCAGGACGAAAAACTGTTTTTT.

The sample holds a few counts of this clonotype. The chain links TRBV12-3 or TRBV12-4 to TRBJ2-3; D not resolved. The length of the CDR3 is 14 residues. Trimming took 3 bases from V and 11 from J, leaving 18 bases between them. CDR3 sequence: CASSFLSPPGVQYF. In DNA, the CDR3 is TGTGCCAGCAGTTTTCTCTCGCCGCCGGGTGTGCAGTATTTT.

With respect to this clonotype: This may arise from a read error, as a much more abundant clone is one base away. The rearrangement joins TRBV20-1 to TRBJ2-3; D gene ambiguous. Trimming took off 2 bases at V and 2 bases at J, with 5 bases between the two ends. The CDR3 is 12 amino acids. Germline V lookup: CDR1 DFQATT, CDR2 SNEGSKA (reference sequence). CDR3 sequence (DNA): TGCAGTGCTAGAACTACCACAGATACGCAGTATTTT. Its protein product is CSARTTTDTQYF.

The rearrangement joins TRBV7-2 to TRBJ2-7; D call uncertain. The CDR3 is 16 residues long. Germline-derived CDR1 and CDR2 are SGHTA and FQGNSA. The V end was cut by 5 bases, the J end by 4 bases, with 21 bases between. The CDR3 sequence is CASSPGGPLDPYEQYF. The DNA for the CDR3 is TGTGCCAGCAGCCCCGGCGGTCCACTCGACCCGTACGAGCAGTACTTC.

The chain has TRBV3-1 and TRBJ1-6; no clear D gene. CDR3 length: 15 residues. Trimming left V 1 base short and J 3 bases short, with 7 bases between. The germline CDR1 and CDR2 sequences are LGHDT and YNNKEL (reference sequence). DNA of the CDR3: TGTGCCAGCAGCCAAGGCCCAGGCTATAATTCACCCCTCCACTTT. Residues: CASSQGPGYNSPLHF.

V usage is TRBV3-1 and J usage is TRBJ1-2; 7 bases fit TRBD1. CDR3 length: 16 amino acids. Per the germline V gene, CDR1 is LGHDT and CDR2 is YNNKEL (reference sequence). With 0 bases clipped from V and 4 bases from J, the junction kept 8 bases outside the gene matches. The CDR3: CASSQDTRGQGYGYTF. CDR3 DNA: TGTGCCAGCAGCCAAGACACGAGGGGGCAGGGCTATGGCTACACCTTC.

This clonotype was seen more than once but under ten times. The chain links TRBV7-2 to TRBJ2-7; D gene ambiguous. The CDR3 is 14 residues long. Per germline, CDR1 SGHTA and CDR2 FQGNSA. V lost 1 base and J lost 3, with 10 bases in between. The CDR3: CASSLVGRLYEQYF. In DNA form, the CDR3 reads TGTGCCAGCAGCTTAGTCGGCCGTCTCTACGAGCAGTACTTC. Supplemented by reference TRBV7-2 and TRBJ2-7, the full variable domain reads GAGVSQSPSNKVTEKGKDVELRCDPISGHTALYWYRQSLGQGLEFLIYFQGNSAPDKSGLPSDRFSAERTGGSVSTLTIQRTQQEDSAVYLCASSLVGRLYEQYFGPGTRLTVT.